This T cell receptor (beta chain) was identified in a study of T cells in Graves' hyperthyroidism and ophthalmopathy. Looked up from germline, CDR1 is MGHRA and CDR2 is YSYEKL. V lost 0 bases and J lost 8; bases outside the gene matches: 11. The CDR3 spans 17 residues. This clonotype appeared once. From RNA transcripts, TCR beta CDR3 regions were amplified. When the TCR CDR3 underwent first-round RT-PCR, the HTBI primer set was used. Via MiXCR, TCRdb re-called the multiplex PCR reads, giving one row per CDR3 protein. The sample gives 450,000 to 650,000 distinct CDR3 sequences, 14% of which show up once; around 7% is in the top ten.

Sequencing input: blood. The chain combines TRBV4-1 with TRBJ1-2; 11 bases align to TRBD1. The receptor's source is a woman aged 18-30 years with Graves' ophthalmopathy. The CDR3 nucleotides are TGCGCCAGCAGCCAAGACCCCCCCGGACAGGGGGCGGGAGGCTACACCTTC. Its protein product is CASSQDPPGQGAGGYTF.